These 29 T cell receptor beta chains were all obtained from the same sample, sequenced in a study of PD-1 blockade in mismatch repair-deficient tumors. Produced via immunoSEQ multiplex PCR; TCRdb's table is partial and in-frame only. In the table there are around 130,000 clones, 88% of which are singletons. The source material was peripheral blood, sampled almost 74 weeks after starting pembrolizumab. These receptors were collected from an adult with mismatch repair-deficient cancer.

The chain carries TRBV6-5 and TRBJ1-5; D unresolved. Germline V gives CDR1 MNHEY, CDR2 SVGAGI. V lost 6 bases and J 0 bases, leaving 9 bases between the germline ends. This CDR3 spans 14 amino acids. In DNA form, the CDR3 reads TGTGCCAGCAGCCGCATTGATAGCAATCAGCCCCAGCATTTT. It yields the protein CASSRIDSNQPQHF.

The V and J genes are TRBV29-1 and TRBJ2-1; 15 positions agree with TRBD2. Germline assignment: CDR1 SQVTM and CDR2 ANQGSEA. The CDR3 extends over 16 amino acids. J lost 2 bases, V lost 6 bases, and 5 bases had no gene match. The CDR3 DNA is TGCAGCGTGGATGGACTAGCGGGAGGGCCCTACAATGAGCAGTTCTTC. It encodes CSVDGLAGGPYNEQFF.

The chain recombines TRBV5-6 with TRBJ2-5, with D perhaps matching TRBD2 (6 bases). The length of the CDR3 is 13 residues. V was trimmed by 4 bases and J by 4 bases, leaving 11 bases between them. CDR1 is SGHDT and CDR2 is YYEEEE in the germline V gene. The CDR3, as DNA: TGTGCCAGCAGCCCGAGGGGACTAGAGACCCAGTACTTC. It codes for CASSPRGLETQYF.

Worth noting for this clone: The sample contains more than one DNA sequence encoding this CDR3. V gene TRBV5-1 combines with J gene TRBJ2-7, with D uncertain. The CDR3 extends over 11 amino acids. Germline V gives CDR1 SGHRS, CDR2 YFSETQ. Trimming pared 3 bases from V and 4 bases from J, leaving 5 bases between. CDR3 DNA sequence: TGCGCCAGCAGCTCCTCATACGAGCAGTACTTC. Translated, it gives CASSSSYEQYF.

V usage is TRBV5-1 and J usage is TRBJ2-5; unclear D gene. The length of the CDR3 is 17 residues. CDR1 is SGHRS and CDR2 is YFSETQ in the germline V gene. With 2 bases removed from V and 2 bases from J, the gap between germline ends came to 19 bases. The chain's CDR3 is CASSLPPFGSPQETQYF. Written as DNA, the CDR3 is TGCGCCAGCAGCTTACCCCCCTTTGGTAGCCCACAAGAGACCCAGTACTTC. The full variable domain, rest sourced from reference TRBV5-1 and TRBJ2-5, is KAGVTQTPRYLIKTRGQQVTLSCSPISGHRSVSWYQQTPGQGLQFLFEYFSETQRNKGNFPGRFSGRQFSNSRSEMNVSTLELGDSALYLCASSLPPFGSPQETQYFGPGTRLLVL.

V usage is TRBV30 and J usage is TRBJ2-2, with D maybe TRBD1 (6 bases). Looked up from germline, CDR1 is GTSNPN and CDR2 is SVGIG (reference sequence). The CDR3 totals 14 residues. Trimming took 7 bases from V and 4 from J, leaving 16 bases between them. The CDR3: CASGAAVGTGELFF. The CDR3, as DNA: TGTGCCTCAGGGGCGGCGGTAGGCACCGGGGAGCTGTTTTTT.

The chain joins TRBV5-8 to TRBJ1-5; D remains unclear. This CDR3 has 12 amino acids. The ends were cut back, 4 bases at V and 7 bases at J, with 9 bases in the middle. Per germline, CDR1 SGHTS and CDR2 YDEGEE. For the CDR3, the DNA is TGTGCCAGCAGCCAAAAAGGCCAGCCCCAGCATTTT. Translated: CASSQKGQPQHF.

This clone was picked up one time. The V call is TRBV6-1, the J call TRBJ2-7; 7 nucleotides line up with TRBD1. Germline CDR1 is MNHNS and CDR2 is SASEGT. This CDR3 is 15 amino acids long. With V trimmed by 3 bases and J by 2 bases, 7 bases remained unmatched. The CDR3 loop is CASSDPDRATYEQYF. For the CDR3, the DNA is TGTGCCAGCAGTGACCCCGACAGGGCCACCTACGAGCAGTACTTC.

The chain has TRBV6-5 and TRBJ1-2, with D perhaps TRBD1 (5 bases). The V end lost 4 bases, the J end lost 7 bases, and 16 bases lay between the germline ends. The length of the CDR3 is 14 residues. Germline CDR1 reads MNHEY; CDR2 reads SVGAGI. DNA of the CDR3: TGTGCCAGCAGTTTTGGGGAGGGGCCTGGTGGCTACACCTTC. Amino acids: CASSFGEGPGGYTF.

The chain uses TRBV30 and TRBJ1-1, with unresolved D. This CDR3 spans 12 amino acids. Germline CDR1 and CDR2: GTSNPN and SVGIG (reference sequence). CDR3 region: CASGTAYTEAFF. CDR3 in DNA: TGTGCTTCTGGAACGGCGTACACTGAAGCTTTCTTT.

CDR3 loop: CASKVAGTYEQYF. Written as DNA, the CDR3 is TGCGCCAGCAAGGTAGCGGGAACCTACGAGCAGTACTTC. This chain joins TRBV10-2 and TRBJ2-7; TRBD2 matches 8 bases. J lost 2 bases, V lost 7 bases, and 4 bases had no gene match. The CDR3 sequence is 13 residues long. Germline V gene data show CDR1 as WSHSY and CDR2 as SAAADI.

The chain employs TRBV6-1 and TRBJ2-3, with 7 bases lining up with TRBD2. The ends lost 0 bases at V and 4 bases at J; junction bases unmatched: 1. The germline CDR1 and CDR2 sequences are MNHNS and SASEGT. The CDR3 is made up of 14 amino acids. The CDR3 is CASSEAAGADTQYF. The DNA of the CDR3 is TGTGCCAGCAGTGAAGCGGCGGGAGCAGATACGCAGTATTTT.

The rearrangement uses TRBV29-1 and TRBJ1-2, with D maybe TRBD1 (5 bases). Germline-derived CDR1 and CDR2 are SQVTM and ANQGSEA. The CDR3 has 15 residues. Trimming left V 4 bases short and J 2 bases short, with 17 bases between. The CDR3 region has the DNA TGCAGCGTTGTGAGTTTGGGGCTCTCAAACTATGGCTACACCTTC. Protein sequence: CSVVSLGLSNYGYTF.

This chain joins TRBV7-9 and TRBJ1-2; a possible D gene is TRBD1 (5 bases). CDR1 is SEHNR, CDR2 FQNEAQ, per germline (reference sequence). V lost 1 base and J lost 7, with 13 bases in between. The CDR3 has 14 residues. CDR3 nucleotides: TGTGCCAGCAGCTTAGGCAGGGACTGTTGTGGCTACACCTTC. Protein: CASSLGRDCCGYTF.

V usage is TRBV18 and J usage is TRBJ2-5; 10 bases line up with TRBD1. Per germline, CDR1 KGHSH and CDR2 LQKENI. Germline trimming cut 3 bases from V and 5 bases from J; bases unmatched to any gene: 6. The CDR3 consists of 15 residues. CDR3 sequence: CASSPRDRGGETQYF. CDR3 DNA sequence: TGTGCCAGCTCACCTCGGGACAGGGGTGGTGAGACCCAGTACTTC.

This clone was seen only once. The V gene is TRBV9, the J gene TRBJ2-7; 7 bases align to TRBD2. The CDR3 runs 15 residues. The V gene's germline CDR1 is SGDLS and CDR2 YYNGEE. J lost 0 bases, V lost 0 bases, and 3 bases had no gene match. The DNA of the CDR3 is TGTGCCAGCAGCGTAGAGGCGGGAGTCTCCTACGAGCAGTACTTC. It codes for CASSVEAGVSYEQYF. Using reference TRBV9 and TRBJ2-7 for the parts outside the CDR3, the full variable domain is DSGVTQTPKHLITATGQRVTLRCSPRSGDLSVYWYQQSLDQGLQFLIQYYNGEERAKGNILERFSAQQFPDLHSELNLSSLELGDSALYFCASSVEAGVSYEQYFGPGTRLTVT.

The chain joins TRBV27 to TRBJ2-7; 12 bases are a match to TRBD2. V lost 2 bases and J lost 4; bases outside the gene matches: 6. Germline values: CDR1 MNHEY, CDR2 SMNVEV (reference sequence). CDR3 length equals 16 residues. In DNA, the CDR3 is TGTGCCAGCAGTTTAAAGACTAGCGGGAGAAGGTACGAGCAGTACTTC. Residues: CASSLKTSGRRYEQYF.

The chain employs TRBV2 and TRBJ1-3; TRBD1 aligns across 9 bases. This CDR3 contains 15 residues. The germline V gene has CDR1 SNHLY and CDR2 FYNNEI. With V trimmed by 6 bases and J by 0 bases, 3 bases remained unmatched. CDR3 in DNA: TGTGCCAGCAGGGACAGGGGAAGCTCTGGAAACACCATATATTTT. It is translated as CASRDRGSSGNTIYF.

Only a few counts were recorded for this clone. The CDR3 nucleotides read TGTGCCAGCTGTCAGGGCAGCTCCTACGAGCAGTACTTC. Amino acid sequence: CASCQGSSYEQYF. V and J are TRBV21-1 and TRBJ2-7; TRBD1 was called by the table and not checked on the DNA. TRBV21-1 is noted as a pseudogene. This CDR3 has 13 residues.

This clone was seen a few times. The chain employs TRBV4-1 and TRBJ2-7; D unclear. This CDR3 spans 14 amino acids. V lost 1 base to trimming and J lost 1 base, with 8 bases between them. Per germline, CDR1 MGHRA and CDR2 YSYEKL. The CDR3: CASSQGWRSYEQYF. The CDR3 nucleotides read TGCGCCAGCAGCCAAGGATGGCGGTCCTACGAGCAGTACTTC.

In this sample, this clone turned up once. The rearrangement links TRBV4-1 to TRBJ1-1, with D hard to call. Deletions cut 8 bases from V and 0 bases from J, with 7 bases between. CDR1 MGHRA and CDR2 YSYEKL come from the germline V gene. The length of the CDR3 is 12 residues. The CDR3 reads CASRDLNTEAFF. CDR3 sequence (DNA): TGCGCCAGCCGCGACTTGAACACTGAAGCTTTCTTT.

This clone was seen only once. The chain recombines TRBV7-3 with TRBJ1-2, with unresolved D. CDR1 SGHTA and CDR2 FQGTGA come from the germline V gene. V was trimmed by 5 bases and J by 6 bases, leaving 16 bases between them. CDR3 size: 14 residues. The CDR3 loop is CASSPERNLHGYTF. CDR3 DNA: TGTGCCAGCAGCCCCGAAAGAAATCTCCATGGCTACACCTTC.

The rearrangement uses TRBV6-1 and TRBJ1-5; D is possibly TRBD1 (6 bases). The CDR3 runs to 13 residues. Germline lookup yields CDR1 MNHNS and CDR2 SASEGT. CDR3 amino acids: CASQKTGYQPQHF. CDR3 sequence (DNA): TGTGCTTCACAGAAGACAGGCTATCAGCCCCAGCATTTT.

The rearrangement links TRBV10-3 to TRBJ1-1; perhaps TRBD1 as D (6 bases). V was trimmed by 11 bases and J by 1 base, leaving 17 bases between them. The CDR3 runs to 14 residues. Germline loops: CDR1 ENHRY, CDR2 SYGVKD. CDR3 bases: TGTGCCTCAAAGGGGGACGGACCGAACACTGAAGCTTTCTTT. Translated, it gives CASKGDGPNTEAFF.

This chain links TRBV27 with TRBJ2-7, with 8 positions matching TRBD2. The CDR3 runs 16 residues. Losses at the gene ends were 5 bases for V and 5 bases for J; bases not matched to a gene: 14. Germline CDR1 reads MNHEY; CDR2 reads SMNVEV (reference sequence). This CDR3 is CASSTAAAGGYDEQYF. Here the CDR3 DNA reads TGTGCCAGCAGTACAGCCGCCGCGGGAGGATACGACGAGCAGTACTTC.

The chain employs TRBV27 and TRBJ2-7, with D possibly matching TRBD1 (5 bases). Per the germline V gene, CDR1 is MNHEY and CDR2 is SMNVEV (reference sequence). The CDR3 covers 16 residues. Deletions cut 3 bases from V and 2 bases from J, with 17 bases between. DNA for the CDR3: TGTGCCAGCAGTTTTATATATATGGGGCTCGCCTACGAGCAGTACTTC. The encoded protein is CASSFIYMGLAYEQYF.

The chain carries TRBV9 and TRBJ2-1; 8 bases fit TRBD2. Trimming at V came to 4 bases and at J to 8 bases, leaving 5 bases not matched to a gene. CDR1 is SGDLS, CDR2 YYNGEE, per germline. The CDR3 has 13 amino acids. CDR3: CASSTRGGDEQFF. CDR3 in DNA: TGTGCCAGCAGCACCCGGGGGGGGGATGAGCAGTTCTTC.

V gene TRBV7-2 combines with J gene TRBJ2-3, with 11 bases matching TRBD2. V gave up 5 bases and J gave up 4 bases; unmatched junction bases: 14. The CDR3 has 18 amino acids. Germline assignment: CDR1 SGHTA and CDR2 FQGNSA. This CDR3 reads CASSPGATSGSWSDTQYF. CDR3 bases: TGTGCCAGCAGCCCCGGCGCTACTAGCGGGAGTTGGTCAGATACGCAGTATTTT.

The count of this clone is one. The chain couples TRBV27 to TRBJ1-6; the match to TRBD1 covers 7 bases. J gave up 4 bases and V 6 bases, and 6 bases lay outside the gene matches. This CDR3 spans 15 amino acids. Germline V gene lookup returns CDR1 MNHEY and CDR2 SMNVEV (reference sequence). The DNA for the CDR3 is TGTGCCAGCAGAGACGGGACAGCTTATAATTCACCCCTCCACTTT. It codes for CASRDGTAYNSPLHF.